Listed below are T cell receptor beta chains from one sample, sequenced in a study of blood T cell repertoires in COVID-19. The repertoire was sequenced with immunoSEQ multiplex PCR; TCRdb's copy has only in-frame clones and lacks some. This sample carries over 250,000 clones, 86% of them seen once, and the ten largest clones take under 3%. Sequenced sample: PBMCs or T cells enriched from blood (not recorded which). These receptors all stem from a woman aged 18-29 years who had recovered from COVID-19. The CDR3 runs from the conserved cysteine through the conserved F or W. The D gene is left open where the match is weak. Expanded clones get a size class; other rows say once, few or many, or leave the size out.

V gene: TRBV30
clone size: -
D gene: -
CDR3 length: 16
J gene: TRBJ2-6
CDR3 DNA: TGTGCCTGGAGTGCCCCGGTGCCCTCTGGGGCCAACGTCCTGACTTTC
CDR3 protein: CAWSAPVPSGANVLTF

V gene: TRBV4-1
clone size: -
D gene: -
CDR3 length: 18
J gene: TRBJ1-2
CDR3 DNA: TGCGCCAGCAGCCAAGATTCGGGAGACAGAGAGACTAACTATGGCTACACCTTC
CDR3 protein: CASSQDSGDRETNYGYTF

V gene: TRBV11-3
clone size: -
D gene: TRBD1
CDR3 length: 14
J gene: TRBJ1-2
CDR3 DNA: TGTGCCAGCAGCACCCAGACAGGGAACTATGGCTACACCTTC
CDR3 protein: CASSTQTGNYGYTF

V gene: TRBV6-6
clone size: -
D gene: -
CDR3 length: 15
J gene: TRBJ1-3
CDR3 DNA: TGTGCCAGCACATACCACCGGGACACTGGAAACACCATATATTTT
CDR3 protein: CASTYHRDTGNTIYF

V gene: TRBV19
clone size: -
D gene: -
CDR3 length: 15
J gene: TRBJ1-4
CDR3 DNA: TGTGCCAGTACCCCTATAGTGGCAACTAATGAAAAACTGTTTTTT
CDR3 protein: CASTPIVATNEKLFF

V gene: TRBV2
clone size: once
D gene: TRBD1
CDR3 length: 14
J gene: TRBJ1-5
CDR3 DNA: TGTGCCAGCGGGCTGGGACAGTCAGGGCAGCCCCAGCATTTT
CDR3 protein: CASGLGQSGQPQHF

V gene: TRBV7-9
clone size: once
D gene: TRBD1
CDR3 length: 13
J gene: TRBJ2-5
CDR3 DNA: TGTGCCTCCAGGACAGGGGCGGACGAGACCCAGTACTTC
CDR3 protein: CASRTGADETQYF

V gene: TRBV27
clone size: -
D gene: -
CDR3 length: 14
J gene: TRBJ2-3
CDR3 DNA: TGTGCCAGCAGTTCGAGGCTCAACACAGATACGCAGTATTTT
CDR3 protein: CASSSRLNTDTQYF

V gene: TRBV5-5
clone size: -
D gene: -
CDR3 length: 12
J gene: TRBJ1-2
CDR3 DNA: TGTGCCAGCAGCTTGGACACCTATGGCTACACCTTC
CDR3 protein: CASSLDTYGYTF

V gene: TRBV2
clone size: -
D gene: TRBD2
CDR3 length: 15
J gene: TRBJ2-5
CDR3 DNA: TGTGCCAGCAGGATACAGCGGGAGAGTCAGGAGACCCAGTACTTC
CDR3 protein: CASRIQRESQETQYF

V gene: TRBV2
clone size: -
D gene: -
CDR3 length: 13
J gene: TRBJ2-7
CDR3 DNA: TGTGCCAGCAGCGGGGACTCAATCTACGAGCAGTACTTC
CDR3 protein: CASSGDSIYEQYF

V gene: TRBV28
clone size: -
D gene: -
CDR3 length: 13
J gene: TRBJ1-2
CDR3 DNA: TGTGCCAGCAGTTTGCAGGGTTGGTATGGCTACACCTTC
CDR3 protein: CASSLQGWYGYTF

V gene: TRBV5-6
clone size: -
D gene: -
CDR3 length: 11
J gene: TRBJ1-1
CDR3 DNA: TGTGCCAGCAGCACAGGGACAGAAGCTTTCTTT
CDR3 protein: CASSTGTEAFF

V gene: TRBV5-1
clone size: -
D gene: -
CDR3 length: 15
J gene: TRBJ1-2
CDR3 DNA: TGCGCCAGCAGCTTGGCCAGCGGCCCTAACTATGGCTACACCTTC
CDR3 protein: CASSLASGPNYGYTF

V gene: TRBV6-5
clone size: -
D gene: -
CDR3 length: 14
J gene: TRBJ2-5
CDR3 DNA: TGTGCCAGCACCTCTAGCACACCAAGTGAGACCCAGTACTTC
CDR3 protein: CASTSSTPSETQYF

V gene: TRBV5-5
clone size: -
D gene: TRBD1
CDR3 length: 13
J gene: TRBJ1-1
CDR3 DNA: TGTGCCAGCAGGCGACAGGGACGGGATGAAGCTTTCTTT
CDR3 protein: CASRRQGRDEAFF

V gene: TRBV6-2/TRBV6-3
clone size: -
D gene: TRBD1
CDR3 length: 16
J gene: TRBJ2-7
CDR3 DNA: TGTGCCAGCAGTTACCACGGGACAGGGAACCTTTACGAGCAGTACTTC
CDR3 protein: CASSYHGTGNLYEQYF

V gene: TRBV30
clone size: many
D gene: TRBD2
CDR3 length: 14
J gene: TRBJ2-5
CDR3 DNA: TGTGCCTGGAGTGAGACTAGCGGGCAAGAGACCCAGTACTTC
CDR3 protein: CAWSETSGQETQYF

V gene: TRBV5-1
clone size: few
D gene: TRBD1
CDR3 length: 15
J gene: TRBJ2-7
CDR3 DNA: TGCGCCAGCAGCCTTGGGACAGGGGGCTTATACGAGCAGTACTTC
CDR3 protein: CASSLGTGGLYEQYF

V gene: TRBV5-1
clone size: -
D gene: TRBD1
CDR3 length: 16
J gene: TRBJ1-4
CDR3 DNA: TGCGCCAGCAGCTTGGACCGACAGGGAACTAATGAAAAACTGTTTTTT
CDR3 protein: CASSLDRQGTNEKLFF

V gene: TRBV15
clone size: -
D gene: -
CDR3 length: 15
J gene: TRBJ2-7
CDR3 DNA: TGTGCCACCAGCAGAGATCTTAGGGAGTCCTACGAGCAGTACTTC
CDR3 protein: CATSRDLRESYEQYF

V gene: TRBV7-9
clone size: -
D gene: TRBD1
CDR3 length: 15
J gene: TRBJ2-5
CDR3 DNA: TGTGCCAGCAGCCCGATGGACAGGAGCCAAGAGACCCAGTACTTC
CDR3 protein: CASSPMDRSQETQYF

V gene: TRBV11-3
clone size: -
D gene: -
CDR3 length: 15
J gene: TRBJ1-4
CDR3 DNA: TGTGCCAGCAGCTCGCTTGGACGGGGTAATGAAAAACTGTTTTTT
CDR3 protein: CASSSLGRGNEKLFF

V gene: TRBV11-2
clone size: -
D gene: -
CDR3 length: 17
J gene: TRBJ1-5
CDR3 DNA: TGTGCCAGCAGCTTAGGTGGGGCGGGAGATGGCAATCAGCCCCAGCATTTT
CDR3 protein: CASSLGGAGDGNQPQHF

V gene: TRBV7-2
clone size: -
D gene: -
CDR3 length: 15
J gene: TRBJ2-3
CDR3 DNA: TGTGCCAGCAGCTTAAAGGCGGGAAAGACAGATACGCAGTATTTT
CDR3 protein: CASSLKAGKTDTQYF

V gene: TRBV12-3/TRBV12-4
clone size: -
D gene: -
CDR3 length: 13
J gene: TRBJ1-2
CDR3 DNA: TGTGCCAGCAGTTTAAGGAGTTCTGACGGCTACACCTTC
CDR3 protein: CASSLRSSDGYTF

V gene: TRBV11-2
clone size: few
D gene: -
CDR3 length: 14
J gene: TRBJ2-3
CDR3 DNA: TGTGCCAGCAGCTTAAACAGGGCTACAGATACGCAGTATTTT
CDR3 protein: CASSLNRATDTQYF

V gene: TRBV28
clone size: -
D gene: -
CDR3 length: 16
J gene: TRBJ1-5
CDR3 DNA: TGTGCCAGCAGTTTAAGAAGTCTCGGGGTCGCGAGGCCCCAGCATTTT
CDR3 protein: CASSLRSLGVARPQHF

V gene: TRBV7-3
clone size: -
D gene: TRBD2
CDR3 length: 17
J gene: TRBJ2-1
CDR3 DNA: TGTGCCAGCAGCTCGGGACTAGCGGACAGCTCCTACAATGAGCAGTTCTTC
CDR3 protein: CASSSGLADSSYNEQFF

V gene: TRBV27
clone size: -
D gene: -
CDR3 length: 17
J gene: TRBJ2-1
CDR3 DNA: TGTGCCAGCAGTTCGGGCCCGGGGGTCAGGCCCTACAATGAGCAGTTCTTC
CDR3 protein: CASSSGPGVRPYNEQFF

V gene: TRBV5-1
clone size: -
D gene: TRBD1
CDR3 length: 14
J gene: TRBJ2-7
CDR3 DNA: TGCGCCAGCAGCTCCGGGACAGTTCCCTACGAGCAGTACTTC
CDR3 protein: CASSSGTVPYEQYF

V gene: TRBV5-1
clone size: -
D gene: -
CDR3 length: 15
J gene: TRBJ2-7
CDR3 DNA: TGCGCCAGTCGTGAAAACAGGGGGACTACCTACGAGCAGTACTTC
CDR3 protein: CASRENRGTTYEQYF

V gene: TRBV10-3
clone size: -
D gene: -
CDR3 length: 16
J gene: TRBJ1-1
CDR3 DNA: TGTGCCATCAGTGAGTCGAGGGGGTTCATGAACACTGAAGCTTTCTTT
CDR3 protein: CAISESRGFMNTEAFF

V gene: TRBV9
clone size: -
D gene: TRBD2
CDR3 length: 16
J gene: TRBJ2-1
CDR3 DNA: TGTGCCAGCAGCACAACTAGCGGGAGCGGTCGGAATGAGCAGTTCTTC
CDR3 protein: CASSTTSGSGRNEQFF

V gene: TRBV2
clone size: -
D gene: TRBD2
CDR3 length: 14
J gene: TRBJ2-1
CDR3 DNA: TGTGCCAGCAGTGGGACTAGCGGGAGCAATGAGCAGTTCTTC
CDR3 protein: CASSGTSGSNEQFF

V gene: TRBV5-5
clone size: -
D gene: TRBD1
CDR3 length: 15
J gene: TRBJ2-5
CDR3 DNA: TGTGCCAGCAGCTTGGGGGACAGGGCACAGGAGACCCAGTACTTC
CDR3 protein: CASSLGDRAQETQYF